This T cell receptor (beta chain) appears in the sequencing data of a study of blood T cell repertoires in COVID-19. Study details: Researchers got acute and convalescent COVID-19 samples from the United States, Italy and Spain. In each case, the material was cDNA or gDNA derived from T cells, B-cell-depleted T cells, or PBMCs.

As handled by the study authors: Using reference gene primer amplification, nucleated cell counts were estimated. Libraries were prepared by immunoSEQ multiplex PCR; TCRdb keeps only in-frame clonotypes and omits some of them. The V and J calls and the clone size are those of that table, but D and trimming were determined from the DNA. Of 99,000 or so clones in the sample, about 89% are singletons; the top ten hold roughly 4.6%. V was clipped by 2 bases and J by 5 bases; unmatched bases: 4. CDR1 is SGHAT, CDR2 FQDESV, per germline (reference sequence). The CDR3 is 15 residues long. The genes are TRBV11-1 and TRBJ2-1, with TRBD2 matching over 9 bases. The sequence came from a human donor in a cohort sampled during active COVID-19. Material: peripheral blood. The chain's CDR3 is CASSLISGSNNEQFF. CDR3 bases: TGTGCCAGCAGCTTAATTAGCGGGAGCAACAATGAGCAGTTCTTC.